The entry below gives a single T cell receptor beta chain sequence along with its context. Authors' processing steps: Amplification of reference gene primers provided the estimated nucleated cell counts. Sequencing used immunoSEQ multiplex PCR; TCRdb keeps in-frame clones, though not all of them. The V and J calls and the clone size are those of that table, but D and trimming were determined from the DNA. The data contain under 200,000 clones, around 82% of them singletons. The CDR3 extends over 13 amino acids. The V end lost 10 bases, the J end lost 0 bases, and 14 bases lay between the germline ends. These data belong to a study of blood T cell repertoires in COVID-19.

The receptor was derived from a human donor with acute or convalescent COVID-19. The donor label of this sample is uncertain. The rearrangement joins TRBV5-3 to TRBJ2-7; D may be TRBD2 (5 bases). TRBV5-3 is placed among ORFs of uncertain function. Sequenced material: peripheral blood. The CDR3 sequence: CAQARRSSYEQYF. Here the CDR3 DNA reads TGTGCCCAAGCCCGGAGGAGCTCCTACGAGCAGTACTTC.